The T cell receptor beta chain under discussion was sequenced for a study of blood T cells in healthy people across ages. Total RNA, at least 6 micrograms per sample, was extracted from PBMCs. With a J-beta primer mix and a sample-barcoded 5' primer, a second PCR ran roughly 6 to 12 cycles. TCRdb passed the 5' RACE reads through MiXCR, listing each CDR3 protein once. The profile covers 1.5 million to 2 million distinct CDR3 sequences, with 49% appearing a single time and less than 2.5% taken by the ten largest. Germline V gene lookup returns CDR1 SGDLS and CDR2 YYNGEE. Trimming removed 3 bases at V and 5 bases at J, with 18 bases between. The CDR3 is made up of 15 amino acids. This clonotype was found a few times.

Sequencing was done on a sample of blood. The clonotype originates from a woman between 40 and 50 years old in good health. The chain employs TRBV9 and TRBJ2-7, with D hard to call. In DNA, the CDR3 is TGTGCCAGCAGCGCCGCGGACGGCCTCACGGACGAGCAGTACTTC. As protein: CASSAADGLTDEQYF.